This T cell receptor (beta chain) is drawn from a study of OX40 agonist ivuxolimab in advanced cancers. Background on the study: The patients' treatment was ivuxolimab, an agonistic anti-OX40 (CD134) antibody. Two cutaneous melanoma patients and one hepatocellular carcinoma patient, three in all, had partial responses.

A word on this clone: Antigen unknown.

General observations from the study: At 0.1 to 3.0 mg/kg, clonal expansion of CD4+ and CD8+ blood T cells had occurred by week 6. Relative to CD4+, CD8+ T cells held more expanded clones on average.

Measured with immunoSEQ multiplex PCR; TCRdb has only the in-frame clones, and not every one. Found here are 61,000 or so clones, under 90% of them singletons; the top ten hold about 1.9%. This sequence originates from an adult with an advanced solid tumor such as melanoma, head and neck, liver or kidney cancer. The sequenced sample was CD4+ or CD8+ T cells sorted from blood, obtained in a trial of the OX40 agonist ivuxolimab.

In DNA form, the CDR3 reads TGTGCCAGCAGCGTAGAAGGACGGCCGGGCACATCCGGGGAGCTGTTTTTT. Translation gives CASSVEGRPGTSGELFF. J is TRBJ2-2 and V is TRBV9; no reliable D call. CDR1 SGDLS and CDR2 YYNGEE come from the germline V gene. The CDR3 runs to 17 residues. Trimming pared 0 bases from V and 6 bases from J, leaving 18 bases between.